These 31 T cell receptor beta chains originate from one sample sequenced in a study of human T cells and chemical hapten exposure. Time point specified: patch test 1, 2 weeks after DPC sensitization. Indicated treatment: therapeutic diphenylcyclopropenone sensitization with weekly scalp DPC. MiXCR, applied by TCRdb to the RACE reads, yields one record per CDR3 protein. Of tens of thousands of distinct CDR3 sequences in the sample, around 11% are singletons; the top ten hold roughly 3.6%. The specimen was whole blood, collected in connection with sensitization to the hapten diphenylcyclopropenone (DPC). These TCRs come from a woman aged 60-75 years with alopecia areata. Some clones in this sample may be carry-over from other donors' samples.

The chain has TRBV4-1 and TRBJ1-2; 8 positions agree with TRBD1. The CDR3 is 15 residues long. Per the germline V gene, CDR1 is MGHRA and CDR2 is YSYEKL. The J segment lost 6 bases and the V segment lost 6 bases, leaving 12 bases of the junction unmatched. The CDR3, as DNA: TGCGCCAGCAGACGGGGAAGGACAGGGACCGATGGCTACACCTTC. Translated, it gives CASRRGRTGTDGYTF.

The chain employs TRBV30 and TRBJ1-1, with D possibly being TRBD1 (6 bases). V was shortened by 6 bases and J by 6 bases, with 20 bases between the two germline ends. Germline CDR1 and CDR2: GTSNPN and SVGIG (reference sequence). The CDR3 loop spans 14 amino acids. The CDR3 region has the DNA TGTGCCTGTTCCGTTTACAGGGACGGGGCTGAAGCTTTCTTT. It specifies CACSVYRDGAEAFF.

The chain carries TRBV20-1 and TRBJ2-3; D gene ambiguous. The CDR3 totals 13 residues. V shed 0 bases and J shed 8 bases, with 12 bases lying between them. Germline loops: CDR1 DFQATT, CDR2 SNEGSKA (reference sequence). In nucleotides, the CDR3 is TGCAGTGCTAGAGATACCCAGCAGGTTACGCAGTATTTT. Amino acid sequence: CSARDTQQVTQYF.

The V and J genes are TRBV6-6 and TRBJ2-3, with a tentative D call TRBD2 (7 bases). V lost 1 base, J lost 0 bases, and 14 bases lay in between. From germline, CDR1 is MNHNY and CDR2 SVGAGI (reference sequence). The CDR3 runs 17 residues. Written as DNA, the CDR3 is TGTGCCAGCAGTTACTTGGGGGGGGCCCCTAGCACAGATACGCAGTATTTT. Protein: CASSYLGGAPSTDTQYF.

This clonotype was recorded many times. The rearrangement links TRBV20-1 to TRBJ2-7, with D hard to call. The CDR3 runs 12 residues. CDR1 and CDR2 from the germline V gene are DFQATT and SNEGSKA (reference sequence). The V and J ends lost 3 bases and 2 bases respectively, with 8 bases between them. The DNA for the CDR3 is TGCAGTGCTAGTCAAGTAACCTACGAGCAGTACTTC. Its translation: CSASQVTYEQYF.

The chain is built from TRBV10-3 and TRBJ2-1; a weak D match, TRBD1 (6 bases). The CDR3 totals 12 residues. Germline V gene lookup returns CDR1 ENHRY and CDR2 SYGVKD. Trimming stripped 6 bases from V and 10 bases from J, with 13 bases between. The DNA for the CDR3 is TGTGCCATCAGGGAAGGGGGAAGCGAGCAGTTCTTC. This sequence encodes CAIREGGSEQFF.

This clonotype was seen many times. The genes are TRBV20-1 and TRBJ1-4; D gene uncertain. This CDR3 spans 15 amino acids. CDR1 DFQATT and CDR2 SNEGSKA come from the germline V gene (reference sequence). Trimming left V 5 bases short and J 5 bases short, with 18 bases between. The CDR3 protein is CSASSRGFMNEKLFF. The CDR3 bases are TGCAGTGCTTCGTCCCGAGGGTTTATGAATGAAAAACTGTTTTTT.

This clonotype occurred many times. The gene calls are TRBV7-3 and TRBJ2-1; D is unresolved. V was trimmed by 7 bases and J by 9 bases, leaving 19 bases between them. Germline values: CDR1 SGHTA, CDR2 FQGTGA. The CDR3 length is 14 residues. Written as DNA, the CDR3 is TGTGCCAGCACCTCGACCCCCGAAACGGGTGAGCAGTTCTTC. Amino acid sequence: CASTSTPETGEQFF.

This clonotype was detected only a few times. Sequence at one end of the junction differs from germline and may be a read error. J is TRBJ2-5 and V is TRBV6-4; 12 nucleotides line up with TRBD2. This CDR3 is 15 amino acids long. From germline, CDR1 is MRHNA and CDR2 SNTAGT. The CDR3 DNA reads TGTGCCACCAGTGAGACTAGCGGGGGTCAAGAGACCCAGTACTTC. Translation gives CATSETSGGQETQYF.

V usage is TRBV11-2 and J usage is TRBJ2-1; possible D gene TRBD2, 6 bases. CDR1 and CDR2 (germline): SGHAT, FQNNGV. With 8 bases removed from V and 6 bases from J, the gap between germline ends came to 17 bases. The CDR3 spans 14 residues. The CDR3 reads CASVTARGGNEQFF. The CDR3 DNA sequence: TGTGCCAGCGTCACTGCGCGGGGAGGCAATGAGCAGTTCTTC.

The chain employs TRBV5-1 and TRBJ2-2; 9 nucleotides agree with TRBD1. From germline, CDR1 is SGHRS and CDR2 YFSETQ. The CDR3 is 13 residues long. Trimming took 4 bases from V and 8 from J; bases not matched to a gene: 3. The CDR3 sequence: CASSGQGIGELFF. The CDR3 DNA reads as TGCGCCAGCAGCGGACAGGGGATTGGGGAGCTGTTTTTT.

This clonotype showed up many times. This sequence joins TRBV2 and TRBJ2-7; D gene uncertain. The CDR3 contains 13 residues. Germline CDR1 and CDR2: SNHLY and FYNNEI. The germline V and J ends were trimmed by 0 bases and 3 bases, with 6 bases remaining between them. The CDR3 DNA follows: TGTGCCAGCAGTGAAGCTGTAGGCTACGAGCAGTACTTC. The encoded protein is CASSEAVGYEQYF.

The chain recombines TRBV7-9 with TRBJ2-5, with D unclear. The V and J ends lost 5 bases and 0 bases respectively, with 10 bases between them. CDR3 size: 14 residues. In germline, CDR1 is SEHNR, CDR2 FQNEAQ (reference sequence). CDR3 sequence (DNA): TGTGCCAGCAGCAAAGGCCTGTACCAAGAGACCCAGTACTTC. This translates into CASSKGLYQETQYF.

This clonotype was found once. With a much larger clone just one base away, this may be a read error. The V and J genes are TRBV10-3 and TRBJ2-3; either TRBD1 or TRBD2 may fit D (5 bases each). Germline V gene lookup returns CDR1 ENHRY and CDR2 SYGVKD. The CDR3 runs to 12 residues. The ends were cut back, 6 bases at V and 1 base at J, with 5 bases in the middle. The CDR3 is CAIRGGTDTQYF. The CDR3 DNA follows: TGTGCCATCAGGGGGGGCACAGATACGCAGTATTTT.

There are a few counts of this clonotype. The chain is built from TRBV18 and TRBJ2-3; no clear D. Germline V gives CDR1 KGHSH, CDR2 LQKENI. V was clipped by 0 bases and J by 4 bases, with 11 bases between them. The CDR3 consists of 15 residues. CDR3 nucleotide sequence: TGTGCCAGCTCACCACCGGGTTTTCAGCCAGATACGCAGTATTTT. This sequence encodes CASSPPGFQPDTQYF.

The chain recombines TRBV6-5 with TRBJ1-4, with 8 bases lining up with TRBD1. Trimming took 5 bases from V and 8 from J; bases not matched to a gene: 4. Germline-derived CDR1 and CDR2 are MNHEY and SVGAGI. The CDR3 totals 13 residues. The CDR3 region is CASSKNRGEKLFF. Here the CDR3 DNA reads TGTGCCAGCAGTAAGAACAGGGGGGAAAAACTGTTTTTT.

V usage is TRBV5-6 and J usage is TRBJ1-2; the D is unclear. This CDR3 contains 12 residues. Trimming shortened V by 6 bases and J by 2 bases, and 8 bases separated the two germline ends. From germline, CDR1 is SGHDT and CDR2 YYEEEE. The CDR3 sequence: CASTADNYGYTF. Here the CDR3 DNA reads TGTGCCAGCACCGCTGACAACTATGGCTACACCTTC.

Points on this clonotype: A read error is possible here, since a much larger clone lies one base away. The chain uses TRBV4-1 and TRBJ2-1, with D perhaps TRBD2 (5 bases). Germline V gene data show CDR1 as MGHRA and CDR2 as YSYEKL. The CDR3 contains 17 residues. The V gene lost 0 bases and the J gene lost 3 bases, with 15 bases spanning the gap. The CDR3 coding sequence is TGCGCCAGCAGCCAAGATAACCGTCGGACTGTCTACAATGAGCAGTTCTTC. Translating gives CASSQDNRRTVYNEQFF.

The table lists this clonotype with many counts. V and J are TRBV19 and TRBJ1-5; the D is unclear. CDR1 and CDR2 from the germline V gene are LNHDA and SQIVND (reference sequence). Trimming took 4 bases from V and 2 from J, leaving 0 bases between them. The CDR3 has 11 residues. The CDR3 DNA sequence: TGTGCCAGTAGTAGCAATCAGCCCCAGCATTTT. Translation: CASSSNQPQHF. The full variable domain, rest sourced from reference TRBV19 and TRBJ1-5, is DGGITQSPKYLFRKEGQNVTLSCEQNLNHDAMYWYRQDPGQGLRLIYYSQIVNDFQKGDIAEGYSVSREKKESFPLTVTSAQKNPTAFYLCASSSNQPQHFGDGTRLSIL.

This clonotype was observed once. One base away lies a much larger clone, so this may be a sequencing read error. CDR3 loop: CASKAAACTGEQFF. CDR3 sequence (DNA): TGCGCCAGCAAAGCGGCGGCCTGCACGGGTGAGCAGTTCTTC. The chain employs TRBV5-1 and TRBJ2-1, with a weak D call TRBD2 (5 bases). Deletions cut 6 bases from V and 9 bases from J, with 19 bases between. This CDR3 is 14 amino acids long. CDR1 is SGHRS, CDR2 YFSETQ, per germline.

This chain links TRBV2 with TRBJ2-2; TRBD2 agrees at 14 bases. This CDR3 has 17 amino acids. Germline CDR1 reads SNHLY; CDR2 reads FYNNEI. J gave up 5 bases and V 6 bases, and 8 bases lay outside the gene matches. The CDR3 loop reads CASSGLAGGPGTGELFF. As DNA, the CDR3 is TGTGCCAGCAGCGGACTAGCGGGGGGCCCGGGGACCGGGGAGCTGTTTTTT.

This chain connects TRBV7-6 to TRBJ2-5, with 9 bases aligning to TRBD1. Trimming took 3 bases from V and 0 from J; bases not matched to a gene: 11. CDR3 length: 18 residues. Germline lookup yields CDR1 SGHVS and CDR2 FNYEAQ. The DNA of the CDR3 is TGTGCCAGCAGCTTCGGGGTCTCAGACAGGGGGTACCAAGAGACCCAGTACTTC. Its translation: CASSFGVSDRGYQETQYF.

The chain recombines TRBV30 with TRBJ1-4; D gene ambiguous. Between the trimmed V and J ends, which lost 2 bases and 0 bases, there was a span of 13 bases. This CDR3 is 16 amino acids long. The germline gives CDR1 GTSNPN, CDR2 SVGIG (reference sequence). In DNA, the CDR3 is TGTGCCTGGAGTCTCCCCCTGCTAACAACTAATGAAAAACTGTTTTTT. It specifies CAWSLPLLTTNEKLFF.

This chain joins TRBV20-1 and TRBJ2-3, with 9 bases matching TRBD2. Unmatched junction bases numbered 15, after V lost 3 bases and J lost 2 bases. The CDR3 spans 18 residues. Germline V gives CDR1 DFQATT, CDR2 SNEGSKA (reference sequence). CDR3 sequence reads: CSASPGGAGGRITDTQYF. In DNA, the CDR3 is TGCAGTGCTAGCCCTGGGGGAGCGGGGGGCCGCATCACAGATACGCAGTATTTT.

This clonotype was observed many times. The V and J genes are TRBV10-2 and TRBJ2-3; D remains ambiguous. From germline, CDR1 is WSHSY and CDR2 SAAADI. The CDR3 loop spans 14 amino acids. The V gene lost 5 bases and the J gene lost 1 base, with 10 bases spanning the gap. CDR3 amino acids: CASSSSRGTDTQYF. CDR3 nucleotides: TGCGCCAGCAGTAGTAGTAGGGGCACAGATACGCAGTATTTT.

This clonotype was picked up a small number of times. The V call is TRBV3-1, the J call TRBJ1-5; the D is unclear. CDR1 is LGHDT, CDR2 YNNKEL, per germline (reference sequence). The CDR3 length is 14 residues. Deletions cut 0 bases from V and 1 base from J, with 4 bases between. CDR3 bases: TGTGCCAGCAGCCAAGAGGGGAGCAATCAGCCCCAGCATTTT. Translated: CASSQEGSNQPQHF. The whole variable domain, remainder taken from reference TRBV3-1 and TRBJ1-5, is DTAVSQTPKYLVTQMGNDKSIKCEQNLGHDTMYWYKQDSKKFLKIMFSYNNKELIINETVPNRFSPKSPDKAHLNLHINSLELGDSAVYFCASSQEGSNQPQHFGDGTRLSIL.

The table lists this clonotype with many counts. The chain recombines TRBV3-1 with TRBJ1-4, with 9 nucleotides matching TRBD1. Per germline, CDR1 LGHDT and CDR2 YNNKEL (reference sequence). This CDR3 comprises 15 residues. The V and J ends lost 4 bases and 2 bases, in that order; junction bases with no gene match: 2. In DNA form, the CDR3 reads TGTGCCAGCAGCCCGGACAGGGGTACTAATGAAAAACTGTTTTTT. Protein sequence: CASSPDRGTNEKLFF.

This clonotype was found many times. This rearrangement joins TRBV5-4 to TRBJ1-1; D gene ambiguous. Trimming removed 0 bases from V and 7 bases from J, with 7 bases in between. Germline V gene data show CDR1 as SGHNT and CDR2 as YYREEE (reference sequence). CDR3 length equals 12 residues. The CDR3 protein is CASSLDSVEAFF. The CDR3 bases are TGTGCCAGCAGCTTGGATTCCGTTGAAGCTTTCTTT.

This clonotype was picked up a small number of times. Here the CDR3 DNA reads TGTGCCAGCAGCCCCCAGGCAGCCGTTAATGAAAAACTGTTTTTT. As protein: CASSPQAAVNEKLFF. V is TRBV11-2 and J is TRBJ1-4; D not resolved. With 5 bases removed from V and 4 bases from J, the gap between germline ends came to 14 bases. Germline CDR1 SGHAT, CDR2 FQNNGV. The CDR3 spans 15 residues. The variable domain in full, with the rest retrieved from reference TRBV11-2 and TRBJ1-4, is EAGVAQSPRYKIIEKRQSVAFWCNPISGHATLYWYQQILGQGPKLLIQFQNNGVVDDSQLPKDRFSAERLKGVDSTLKIQPAKLEDSAVYLCASSPQAAVNEKLFFGSGTQLSVL.

This clonotype appeared many times. The chain has TRBV7-9 and TRBJ2-7; the match to TRBD1 covers 7 bases. Trimming removed 5 bases from V and 0 bases from J; junction bases left unmatched: 7. Germline V gives CDR1 SEHNR, CDR2 FQNEAQ (reference sequence). The CDR3 loop spans 15 amino acids. CDR3 DNA: TGTGCCAGCAGCCCACGGACAGGTAGCTCCTACGAGCAGTACTTC. It codes for CASSPRTGSSYEQYF. The whole variable domain, filled in from reference TRBV7-9 and TRBJ2-7, reads DTGVSQNPRHKITKRGQNVTFRCDPISEHNRLYWYRQTLGQGPEFLTYFQNEAQLEKSRLLSDRFSAERPKGSFSTLEIQRTEQGDSAMYLCASSPRTGSSYEQYFGPGTRLTVT.

This clonotype appeared a few times. V and J are TRBV12-3 or TRBV12-4 and TRBJ1-5; unclear D gene. Trimming stripped 3 bases from V and 10 bases from J, with 13 bases between. This CDR3 has 13 amino acids. In DNA form, the CDR3 reads TGTGCCAGCAGTTTCTCGGGTTTCGGCCCCCAGCATTTT. Translating it yields CASSFSGFGPQHF.